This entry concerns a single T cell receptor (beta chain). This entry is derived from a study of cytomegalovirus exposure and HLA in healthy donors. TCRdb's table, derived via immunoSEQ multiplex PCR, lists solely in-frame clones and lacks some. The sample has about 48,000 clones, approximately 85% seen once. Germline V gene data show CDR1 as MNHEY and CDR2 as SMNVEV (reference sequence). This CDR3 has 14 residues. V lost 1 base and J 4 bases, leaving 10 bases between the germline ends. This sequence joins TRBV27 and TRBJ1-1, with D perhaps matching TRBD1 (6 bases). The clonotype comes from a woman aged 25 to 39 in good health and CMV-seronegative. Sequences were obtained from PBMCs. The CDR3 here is CASSLFRTATEAFF. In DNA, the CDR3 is TGTGCCAGCAGTTTATTTCGGACAGCCACTGAAGCTTTCTTT.